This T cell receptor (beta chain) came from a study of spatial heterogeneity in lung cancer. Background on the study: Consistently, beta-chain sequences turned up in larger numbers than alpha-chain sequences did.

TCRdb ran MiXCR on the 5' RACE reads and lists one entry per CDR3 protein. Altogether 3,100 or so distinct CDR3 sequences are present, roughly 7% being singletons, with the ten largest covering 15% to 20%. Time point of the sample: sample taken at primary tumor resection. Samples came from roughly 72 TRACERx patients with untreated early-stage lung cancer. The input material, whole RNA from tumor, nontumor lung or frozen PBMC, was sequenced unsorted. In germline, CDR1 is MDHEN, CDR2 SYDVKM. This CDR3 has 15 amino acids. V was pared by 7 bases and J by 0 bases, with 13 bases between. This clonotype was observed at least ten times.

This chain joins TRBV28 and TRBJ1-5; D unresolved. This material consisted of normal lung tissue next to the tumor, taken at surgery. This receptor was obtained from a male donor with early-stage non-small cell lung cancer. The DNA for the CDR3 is TGTGCCAGCACCCTAAGGGAAAATAGCAATCAGCCCCAGCATTTT. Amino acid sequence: CASTLRENSNQPQHF.